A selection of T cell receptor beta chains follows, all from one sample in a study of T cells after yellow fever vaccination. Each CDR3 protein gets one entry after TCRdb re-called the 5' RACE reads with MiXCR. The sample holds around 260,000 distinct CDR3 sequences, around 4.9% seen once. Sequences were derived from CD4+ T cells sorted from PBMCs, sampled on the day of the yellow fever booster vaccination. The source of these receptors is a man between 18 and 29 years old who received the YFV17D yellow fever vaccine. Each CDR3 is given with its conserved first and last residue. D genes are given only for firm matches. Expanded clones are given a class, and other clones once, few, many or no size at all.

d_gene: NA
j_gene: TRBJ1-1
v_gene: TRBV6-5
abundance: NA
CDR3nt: TGTGCCAGCAGTTACTCGAGCCAGGCCAGCACTGAAGCTTTCTTT
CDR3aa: CASSYSSQASTEAFF

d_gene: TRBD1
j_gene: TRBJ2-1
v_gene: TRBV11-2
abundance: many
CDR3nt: TGTGCCAGCAGCTTGGGTCCGGGACAGGGCAATGAGCAGTTCTTC
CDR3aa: CASSLGPGQGNEQFF

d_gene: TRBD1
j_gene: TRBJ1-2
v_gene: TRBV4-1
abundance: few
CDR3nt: TGCGCCAGCAGCCAACCCGGAGGAGACAGACAGGGGATTAACTATGGCTACACCTTC
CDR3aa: CASSQPGGDRQGINYGYTF

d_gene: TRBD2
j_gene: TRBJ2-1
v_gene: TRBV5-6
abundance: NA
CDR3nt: TGTGCCAGCAGCCGGGAGGGCTGGCTCTCTCCCCGGTACAATGAGCAGTTCTTC
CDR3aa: CASSREGWLSPRYNEQFF

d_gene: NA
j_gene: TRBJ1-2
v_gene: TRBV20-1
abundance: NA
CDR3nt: TGCAGTGCTAGAGAGGGCAGGGGACGTGGCTACACCTTC
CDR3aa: CSAREGRGRGYTF

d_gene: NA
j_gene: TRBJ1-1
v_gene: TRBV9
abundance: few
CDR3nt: TGTGCCAGCAGACCCCAGGGTGAAGCTTTCTTT
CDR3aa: CASRPQGEAFF

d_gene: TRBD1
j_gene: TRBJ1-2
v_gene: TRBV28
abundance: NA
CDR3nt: TGTGCCAGCAGTTTGGGACAGATCCTAATGCGTGGCTACACCTTC
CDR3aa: CASSLGQILMRGYTF

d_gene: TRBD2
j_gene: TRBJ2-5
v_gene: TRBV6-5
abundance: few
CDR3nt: TGTGCCAGCAGTTACCGCGGGGGGGCCACCCAGTACTTC
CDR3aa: CASSYRGGATQYF

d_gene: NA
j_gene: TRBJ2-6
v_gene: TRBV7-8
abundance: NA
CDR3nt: TGTGCCAGCAGCTCACGGACGGGCTCTGGGGCCAACGTCCTGACTTTC
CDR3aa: CASSSRTGSGANVLTF

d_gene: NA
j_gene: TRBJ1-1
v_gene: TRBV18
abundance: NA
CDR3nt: TGTGCCAGCTCAGGATTACAGGGAAACACTGAAGCTTTCTTT
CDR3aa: CASSGLQGNTEAFF

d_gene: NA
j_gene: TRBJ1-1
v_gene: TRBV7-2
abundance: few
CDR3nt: TGTGCCAGCAGCCTCGTCGGGGTGGCGCCTGAAGCTTTCTTT
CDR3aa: CASSLVGVAPEAFF

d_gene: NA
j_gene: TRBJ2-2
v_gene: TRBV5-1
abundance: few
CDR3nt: NA
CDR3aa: CASSSPTNTGELFFF

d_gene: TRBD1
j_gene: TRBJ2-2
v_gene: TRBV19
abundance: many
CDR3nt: TGTGCCAGTAGCGCCGGGACAGACACCGGGGAGCTGTTTTTT
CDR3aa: CASSAGTDTGELFF

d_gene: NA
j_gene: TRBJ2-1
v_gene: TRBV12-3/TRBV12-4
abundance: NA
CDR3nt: TGTGCCAGCGGGGGACACTCCTACAATGAGCAGTTCTTC
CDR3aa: CASGGHSYNEQFF

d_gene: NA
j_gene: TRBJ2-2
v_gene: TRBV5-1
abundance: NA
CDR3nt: TGCGCCAGCAGCATCGGACACGCTGACACCGGGGAGCTGTTTTTT
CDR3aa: CASSIGHADTGELFF

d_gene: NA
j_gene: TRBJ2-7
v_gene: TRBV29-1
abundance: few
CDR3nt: TGCAGCGTCATTGACCCAAACTTCTCCGAGCAGTACTTC
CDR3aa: CSVIDPNFSEQYF

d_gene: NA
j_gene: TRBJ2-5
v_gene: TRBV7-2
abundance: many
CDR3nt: TGTGCCAGCAGCGCCGGGAACTTTGAGGCAGAGACCCAGTACTTC
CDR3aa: CASSAGNFEAETQYF

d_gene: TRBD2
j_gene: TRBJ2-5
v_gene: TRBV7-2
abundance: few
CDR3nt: TGTGCCAGCAGCCTAGGGGTGGCTAGCGGGGGGCGAGGGGAGACCCAGTACTTC
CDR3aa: CASSLGVASGGRGETQYF

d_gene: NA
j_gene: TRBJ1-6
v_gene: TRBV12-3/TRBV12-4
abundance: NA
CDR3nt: TGTGCCAGCAGTTCCCAGGGTGGGTATTCACCCCTCCACTTT
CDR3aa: CASSSQGGYSPLHF

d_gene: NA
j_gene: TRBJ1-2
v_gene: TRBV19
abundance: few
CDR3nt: TGTGCCAGTAAGGTCGGTGATCTCAACGGTTGGTATGGCTACACCTTC
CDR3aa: CASKVGDLNGWYGYTF

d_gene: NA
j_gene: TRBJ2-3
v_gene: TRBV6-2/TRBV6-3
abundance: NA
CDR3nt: TGTGCCAGCAGTTACTCGACCAGCGTACCCACAGATACGCAGTATTTT
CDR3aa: CASSYSTSVPTDTQYF

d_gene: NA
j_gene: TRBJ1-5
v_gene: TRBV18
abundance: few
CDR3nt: TGTGCCAGCTCACCCCCGGGCGGTCCAGATAGCAATCAGCCCCAGCATTTT
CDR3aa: CASSPPGGPDSNQPQHF

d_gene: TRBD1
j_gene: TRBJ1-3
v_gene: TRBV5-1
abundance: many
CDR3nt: TGCGCCAGCAGCTCACCCGGGACAGAGGGAAACACCATATATTTT
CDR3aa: CASSSPGTEGNTIYF

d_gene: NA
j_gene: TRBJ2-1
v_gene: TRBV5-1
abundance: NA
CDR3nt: TGCGCCAGCACCCCAGGAGACACTAACAATGAGCAGTTCTTC
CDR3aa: CASTPGDTNNEQFF

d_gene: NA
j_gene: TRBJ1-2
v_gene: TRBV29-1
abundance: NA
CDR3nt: TGCAGCGTTGAGGTCGGGTTTGATTACCCCTATGGCTACACCTTC
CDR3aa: CSVEVGFDYPYGYTF

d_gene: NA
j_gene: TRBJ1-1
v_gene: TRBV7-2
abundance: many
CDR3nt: TGTGCCAGCAGCCTCACTCGGAGCACTGAAGCTTTCTTT
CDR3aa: CASSLTRSTEAFF

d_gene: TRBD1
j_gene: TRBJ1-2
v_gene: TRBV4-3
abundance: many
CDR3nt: TGCGCCAGCAGCCAAGATAGGGGGCATGGCTACACCTTC
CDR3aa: CASSQDRGHGYTF

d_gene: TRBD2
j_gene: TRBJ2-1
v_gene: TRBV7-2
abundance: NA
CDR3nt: TGTGCCAGCGAACGTAGCGGGGGGGAAGGGGACGGTGAGCAGTTCTTC
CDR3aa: CASERSGGEGDGEQFF

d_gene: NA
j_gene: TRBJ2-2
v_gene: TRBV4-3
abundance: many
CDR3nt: TGCGCCAGCAGCAGGCAGGACACCGGGGAGCTGTTTTTT
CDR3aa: CASSRQDTGELFF

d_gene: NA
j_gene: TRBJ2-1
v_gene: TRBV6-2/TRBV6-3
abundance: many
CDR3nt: TGTGCCAGCAGTTACTATGCCAAGGGGCAGTTCTTC
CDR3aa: CASSYYAKGQFF

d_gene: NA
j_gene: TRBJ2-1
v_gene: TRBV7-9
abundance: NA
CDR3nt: TGTGCCAGCAGCTACCCAATCGGGGGAGATGAGCAGTTCTTC
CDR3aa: CASSYPIGGDEQFF

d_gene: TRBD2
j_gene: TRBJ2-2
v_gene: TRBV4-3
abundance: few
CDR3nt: TGCGCCAGCAGCCAAGATTCGTCTAGCGGGAGGCGGACCGGGGAGCTGTTTTTT
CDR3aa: CASSQDSSSGRRTGELFF

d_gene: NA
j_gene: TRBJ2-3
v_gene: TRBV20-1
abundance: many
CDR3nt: TGCAGTGTTGTGGACAGATACAGCTTAGATACGCAGTATTTT
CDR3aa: CSVVDRYSLDTQYF

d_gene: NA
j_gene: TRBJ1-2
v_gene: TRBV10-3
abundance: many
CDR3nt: TGTGCCATCAGTGAGACCCAGGGTCCCGAAGCTAACTATGGCTACACCTTC
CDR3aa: CAISETQGPEANYGYTF

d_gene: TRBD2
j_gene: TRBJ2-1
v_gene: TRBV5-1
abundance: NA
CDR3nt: TGCGGCAGCTGCTTGGTACTAGCGGGGCCGGGAGAGCAGTTCTTC
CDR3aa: CGSCLVLAGPGEQFF

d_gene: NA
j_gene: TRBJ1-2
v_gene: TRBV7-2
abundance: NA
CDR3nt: TGTGCCAGCAGCTTGGGGACACCGCGCTATGGCTACACCTTC
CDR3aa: CASSLGTPRYGYTF

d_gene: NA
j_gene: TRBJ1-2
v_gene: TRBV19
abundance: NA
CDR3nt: TGTGCCAGCCAGACCCTTCAAGGGTATGGCTACACCTTC
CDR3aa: CASQTLQGYGYTF

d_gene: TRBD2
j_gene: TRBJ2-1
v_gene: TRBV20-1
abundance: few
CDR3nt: TGCAGTCCCCTCTCACTAGCGGGGGGAGATTACAATGAGCAGTTCTTC
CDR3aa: CSPLSLAGGDYNEQFF

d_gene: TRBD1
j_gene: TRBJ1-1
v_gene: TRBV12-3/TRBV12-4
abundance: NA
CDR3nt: TGTGCCAGCAGTTTTAGGACAGGAGGCACTGAAGCTTTCTTT
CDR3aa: CASSFRTGGTEAFF